The clone carrying this T cell receptor (beta chain) was recorded many times. The sample comes from a study of blood T cell repertoires in COVID-19. Looking at the study overall: T cells, B-cell-depleted T cells, or PBMCs provided the cDNA or gDNA that served as material.

Sequencing was performed with immunoSEQ multiplex PCR; in TCRdb, only in-frame clones are kept and a portion is missing. The table shows around 270,000 clones, with around four fifths occurring only once. Trimming took off 5 bases at V and 2 bases at J, with 9 bases between the two ends. The CDR3 length is 13 residues. CDR1 and CDR2 from the germline V gene are SGHAT and FQNNGV. Sequencing input: peripheral blood. This TCR derives from a man aged 55 to 70 with acute or convalescent COVID-19. The chain links TRBV11-2 to TRBJ1-1; maybe TRBD1 (5 bases). CDR3 loop: CASSLGANTEAFF. The CDR3 coding sequence is TGTGCCAGCAGCCTTGGGGCTAACACTGAAGCTTTCTTT.